This is a list of T cell receptor beta chains from one sample in a study of CD8+ T cells in alopecia areata. Repertoires were generated with immunoSEQ multiplex PCR, while TCRdb's copy carries only in-frame clones and drops some. The sample yields 120,000 or so clones, over 60% seen once. Sequences were derived from CD4+ T cells sorted from blood, sampled at week 4, from a patient treated with tofacitinib. The receptors here all came from a human donor with alopecia areata. The CDR3 runs from the conserved cysteine through the conserved F or W. A D gene is named only where the DNA matches it firmly. A clone size is listed for some rows: how often the clone was seen (once, few, many), or a class if it is expanded.

v_gene	d_gene	j_gene	abundance	len	CDR3aa	CDR3nt
TRBV18	NA	TRBJ2-7	many	15	CASSPSTGVSVEQYF	TGTGCCAGCTCACCTTCGACAGGAGTCAGCGTCGAGCAGTACTTC
TRBV25-1	NA	TRBJ1-2	once	13	CASSDISGGGYTF	TGTGCCAGCAGTGATATCTCGGGTGGAGGCTACACCTTC
TRBV4-1	TRBD2	TRBJ2-5	NA	13	CASSQETGGGLYF	TGCGCCAGCAGCCAAGAGACAGGCGGGGGGCTGTACTTC
TRBV6-5	TRBD2	TRBJ2-1	NA	15	CASSATSGGFYEQFF	TGTGCCAGCAGCGCGACTAGCGGGGGGTTCTATGAGCAGTTCTTC
TRBV6-1	NA	TRBJ1-2	NA	15	CASSESIQGVSGYTF	TGTGCCAGCAGTGAATCAATACAGGGAGTCTCTGGCTACACCTTC
TRBV29-1	TRBD1	TRBJ2-7	NA	13	CSATTGGSYEQYF	TGCAGCGCCACGACAGGGGGCTCCTACGAGCAGTACTTC
TRBV7-2	NA	TRBJ2-3	NA	13	CASSFTPADTQYF	TGTGCCAGCAGCTTTACTCCCGCAGATACGCAGTATTTT
TRBV4-1	NA	TRBJ1-2	NA	15	CASSQDHTTNYGYTF	TGCGCCAGCAGCCAAGACCACACGACTAACTATGGCTACACCTTC
TRBV9	TRBD1	TRBJ1-2	NA	13	CASSRDREAGYTF	TGTGCCAGCAGCAGAGACAGGGAGGCTGGCTACACCTTC
TRBV7-9	NA	TRBJ2-7	NA	13	CASSYPGTYEQYF	TGTGCCAGCAGCTATCCAGGGACCTACGAGCAGTACTTC
TRBV9	NA	TRBJ1-6	few	16	CASSVAGAGVSSPLHF	TGTGCCAGCAGCGTAGCTGGGGCAGGGGTGAGTTCACCCCTCCACTTT
TRBV9	NA	TRBJ1-2	NA	15	CASSVDPRGGNGYTF	TGTGCCAGCAGCGTAGATCCCAGGGGAGGCAATGGCTACACCTTC
TRBV5-1	NA	TRBJ1-1	NA	15	CASSLVGSGGTEAFF	TGCGCCAGCAGCTTGGTGGGGAGTGGGGGCACTGAAGCTTTCTTT
TRBV11-2	TRBD1	TRBJ1-1	NA	15	CASSLQGAMNTEAFF	TGTGCCAGCAGCCTACAGGGGGCGATGAACACTGAAGCTTTCTTT
TRBV29-1	NA	TRBJ1-2	NA	12	CSVEGGAGGYTF	TGCAGCGTTGAAGGGGGCGCGGGTGGCTACACCTTC
TRBV9	NA	TRBJ2-7	NA	12	CASSPGTYEQYF	TGTGCCAGCAGCCCCGGGACATACGAGCAGTACTTC
TRBV5-4	NA	TRBJ1-1	NA	14	CASSLEGMNTEAFF	TGTGCCAGCAGCTTGGAAGGCATGAACACTGAAGCTTTCTTT
TRBV10-3	TRBD1	TRBJ1-1	few	12	CAISRDREEAFF	TGTGCCATCAGCCGGGACAGGGAAGAAGCTTTCTTT
TRBV5-1	TRBD1	TRBJ1-5	NA	14	CASSPTGSDQPQHF	TGCGCCAGCAGCCCGACAGGGAGCGATCAGCCCCAGCATTTT
TRBV7-9	NA	TRBJ2-5	medium-sized	14	CASSPPDRGQTQYF	TGTGCCAGCAGCCCCCCTGACCGTGGACAGACCCAGTACTTC
TRBV28	NA	TRBJ2-7	NA	11	CASSLPDEQYF	TGTGCCAGCAGTTTACCCGATGAGCAGTACTTC
TRBV5-1	TRBD2	TRBJ2-6	NA	18	CASSLWSGGPGGANVLTF	TGCGCCAGCAGCTTGTGGAGCGGGGGGCCAGGAGGGGCCAACGTCCTGACTTTC
TRBV9	NA	TRBJ2-5	NA	14	CASSGTNLGETQYF	TGTGCCAGCAGCGGCACCAACCTCGGAGAGACCCAGTACTTC
TRBV18	TRBD1	TRBJ2-2	NA	16	CASSPPTGAGTGELFF	TGTGCCAGCTCACCACCGACAGGGGCGGGCACCGGGGAGCTGTTTTTT
TRBV15	TRBD1	TRBJ2-7	NA	15	CATSSRDRGLDEQYF	TGTGCCACCAGCTCCCGGGACAGGGGGCTGGACGAGCAGTACTTC
TRBV10-3	NA	TRBJ1-2	NA	11	CAISEVNGYTF	TGTGCCATCAGTGAGGTGAATGGCTACACCTTC
TRBV28	NA	TRBJ2-3	once	15	CASRSGTRVADTQYF	TGTGCCAGCCGTTCCGGGACAAGGGTGGCGGATACGCAGTATTTT
TRBV4-3	NA	TRBJ2-1	NA	14	CASSQGPESNEQFF	TGCGCCAGCAGCCAAGGTCCAGAGTCGAATGAGCAGTTCTTC
TRBV25-1	TRBD2	TRBJ2-5	NA	16	CASSETRGLDQETQYF	TGTGCCAGCAGTGAGACCAGGGGACTAGACCAAGAGACCCAGTACTTC
TRBV5-1	NA	TRBJ1-1	NA	13	CASSLVTNTEAFF	TGCGCCAGCAGCTTGGTTACGAACACTGAAGCTTTCTTT
TRBV2	NA	TRBJ2-3	once	14	CASSEARNRDTQYF	TGTGCCAGCAGTGAAGCGAGAAACAGGGACACGCAGTATTTT
TRBV5-1	TRBD1	TRBJ1-2	NA	15	CASSFGSPGQGDHTF	TGCGCCAGCAGCTTTGGCTCCCCGGGACAGGGTGATCACACCTTC
TRBV9	TRBD2	TRBJ2-5	NA	17	CASSSGGLAGGMETQYF	TGTGCCAGCAGCTCTGGGGGACTAGCGGGAGGCATGGAGACCCAGTACTTC
TRBV6-5	NA	TRBJ1-3	NA	15	CAISGTGTGGNTIYF	TGTGCCATCAGTGGCACCGGGACCGGCGGAAACACCATATATTTT
TRBV18	NA	TRBJ2-3	few	15	CASSPRVVGTDTQYF	TGTGCCAGCTCACCACGGGTCGTAGGCACAGATACGCAGTATTTT
TRBV29-1	TRBD2	TRBJ2-7	NA	15	CSVEAASGRSYEQYF	TGCAGCGTTGAAGCCGCTAGCGGGAGAAGTTACGAGCAGTACTTC
TRBV7-9	TRBD1	TRBJ2-2	few	18	CASSRFGQGAGNTGELFF	TGTGCCAGCAGCCGTTTTGGACAGGGGGCCGGGAACACCGGGGAGCTGTTTTTT
TRBV2	NA	TRBJ1-2	NA	12	CASSVGNYGYTF	TGTGCCAGCAGTGTGGGTAACTATGGCTACACCTTC
TRBV30	TRBD1	TRBJ2-7	NA	13	CAWKDRGSYEQYF	TGTGCCTGGAAGGACAGGGGGTCCTACGAGCAGTACTTC
TRBV10-3	NA	TRBJ1-5	NA	15	CAISESGDPNQPQHF	TGTGCCATCAGTGAGTCGGGGGATCCAAATCAGCCCCAGCATTTT
TRBV2	TRBD1	TRBJ1-2	few	15	CASSEGQGRVYGYTF	TGTGCCAGCAGTGAGGGACAGGGGAGGGTCTATGGCTACACCTTC
TRBV5-1	TRBD1	TRBJ2-2	NA	14	CASSFTGDTGELFF	TGCGCCAGCAGCTTCACAGGGGACACCGGGGAGCTGTTTTTT
TRBV7-3	TRBD2	TRBJ2-5	few	15	CASSPGRLAAETQYF	TGTGCCAGCAGCCCCGGAAGACTAGCAGCGGAGACCCAGTACTTC
TRBV5-1	NA	TRBJ2-2	once	16	CASSLDWGLTTGELFF	TGCGCCAGCAGCTTGGATTGGGGGCTCACCACCGGGGAGCTGTTTTTT
TRBV29-1	TRBD1	TRBJ1-2	NA	12	CSVGGQAYGYTF	TGCAGCGTCGGAGGACAGGCCTATGGCTACACCTTC
TRBV7-2	TRBD2	TRBJ2-7	NA	15	CASSLFELAVYEQYF	TGTGCCAGCAGTCTCTTTGAACTAGCGGTCTACGAGCAGTACTTC
TRBV23-1	NA	TRBJ2-7	NA	17	CASSQPPTEDSSYEQYF	TGCGCCAGCAGTCAACCTCCCACAGAGGATAGCTCCTACGAGCAGTACTTC
TRBV6-5	NA	TRBJ2-3	NA	15	CASSRALQGTDTQYF	TGTGCCAGCAGTAGAGCCCTACAAGGGACAGATACGCAGTATTTT
TRBV5-4	NA	TRBJ2-7	NA	16	CASSSLGTHSSYEQYF	TGTGCCAGCAGCTCCCTCGGGACCCACAGCTCCTACGAGCAGTACTTC
TRBV6-5	NA	TRBJ2-7	NA	13	CASHRGRGAEQYF	TGTGCCAGCCATCGGGGCAGGGGGGCCGAGCAGTACTTC